This T cell receptor beta chain was recorded in a study of cytomegalovirus exposure and HLA in healthy donors. Whole-study findings and limits: Confirmation in vitro established that a few CMV-associated chains were specific for CMV antigens.

The table came from immunoSEQ multiplex PCR; TCRdb's copy has only in-frame clones and leaves some out. The sample gives 95,000 to 150,000 clones, nearly 90% of which show up once; about 1% is in the top ten. The CDR3 length is 19 residues. V was clipped by 0 bases and J by 5 bases; unmatched bases: 14. The donors were part of the validation cohort of some 120 subjects. That cohort was separate from the first cohort, which comprised 666 subjects. Regarding this clone: Antigen unknown.

The sequence was collected from a woman between 18 and 29 years old in good health and CMV-seronegative. The chain has TRBV23-1 and TRBJ1-5; 9 positions match TRBD1. TRBV23-1 is an ORF for which the function is uncertain. Source material: PBMCs. The CDR3 nucleotides are TGCGCCAGCAGTCAATCGGGGGACAGGGAGAAGAGGCCACATCAGCCCCAGCATTTT. Encoded protein: CASSQSGDREKRPHQPQHF.